This T cell receptor (beta chain) is from a study of shared clonotypes between healthy human individuals. General study results and limits: Memory subsets generally showed smaller estimated richness than naive subsets did. Non-shared clonotypes were found to have lower generation probabilities than the clonotypes that were shared by all four of the sorted-subset donors.

Repertoires were generated with immunoSEQ multiplex PCR, while TCRdb's copy carries only in-frame clones and drops some. The profile shows over a million clones, roughly 96% of them singletons. In the case of this clone: As yet, its antigen is unknown.

Germline CDR1 SGHTA, CDR2 FQGNSA. The J segment lost 5 bases and the V segment lost 2 bases, leaving 7 bases of the junction unmatched. The CDR3 extends over 16 amino acids. The TCR sequence derives from a man aged 25 to 40 in good health. The rearrangement joins TRBV7-2 to TRBJ2-1; 9 bases fit TRBD2. What was sequenced was naive CD4+ T cells sorted from blood. The subset: CD45RA+ positively selected. Here the CDR3 DNA reads TGTGCCAGCAGCTTATTGATCCTAGCGGGACACAATGAGCAGTTCTTC. It encodes CASSLLILAGHNEQFF.